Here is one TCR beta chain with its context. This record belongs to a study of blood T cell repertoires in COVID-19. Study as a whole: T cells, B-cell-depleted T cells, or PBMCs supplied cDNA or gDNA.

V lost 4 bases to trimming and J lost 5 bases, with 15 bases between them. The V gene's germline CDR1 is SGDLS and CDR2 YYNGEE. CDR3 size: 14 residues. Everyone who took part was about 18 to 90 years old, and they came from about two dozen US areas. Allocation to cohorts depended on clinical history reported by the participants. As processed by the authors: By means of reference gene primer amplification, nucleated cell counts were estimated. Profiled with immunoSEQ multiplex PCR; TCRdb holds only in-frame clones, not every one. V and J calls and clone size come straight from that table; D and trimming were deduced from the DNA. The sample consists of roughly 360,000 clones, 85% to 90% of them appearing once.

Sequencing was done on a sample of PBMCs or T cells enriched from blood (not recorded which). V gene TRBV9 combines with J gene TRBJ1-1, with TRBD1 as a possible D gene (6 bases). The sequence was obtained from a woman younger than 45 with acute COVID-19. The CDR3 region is CASSRSGGGTEAFF. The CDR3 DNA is TGTGCCAGCAGCCGTTCGGGGGGCGGGACTGAAGCTTTCTTT.